The 28 T cell receptor beta chains in this list originate from one sample, sequenced in a study of blood T cell repertoires in COVID-19. Sequenced by immunoSEQ multiplex PCR; TCRdb stores in-frame clones only, minus some. The sample lists 250,000 to 300,000 clones, roughly 90% seen once, with approximately 12% in the top ten. The source material was peripheral blood. The receptors stem from a woman in her twenties or thirties with COVID-19, enrolled during active disease.

The J gene is TRBJ1-1, the V gene TRBV4-2; tentative D call: TRBD1 (6 bases). Deletions cut 3 bases from V and 11 bases from J, with 19 bases between. The CDR3 is 14 residues long. CDR1 LGHNA and CDR2 YNFKEQ come from the germline V gene. This chain's CDR3 is CASSQPPGGAYAFF. The CDR3 nucleotides read TGTGCCAGCAGCCAGCCCCCGGGGGGCGCTTATGCTTTCTTT.

The chain combines TRBV11-2 with TRBJ1-3; no definite D call. Germline V lookup: CDR1 SGHAT, CDR2 FQNNGV. The V end lost 1 base, the J end lost 1 base, and 5 bases lay between the germline ends. The CDR3 loop spans 14 amino acids. CDR3 sequence reads: CASSLGASGNTIYF. CDR3 nucleotide sequence: TGTGCCAGCAGCTTAGGGGCTTCTGGAAACACCATATATTTT.

V gene TRBV19 combines with J gene TRBJ2-3, with 8 bases fitting TRBD2. Germline CDR1 and CDR2: LNHDA and SQIVND (reference sequence). J was trimmed by 1 base and V by 5 bases; bases with no gene match: 2. The CDR3 spans 14 residues. The CDR3 region has the DNA TGTGCCAGTAGTTCCGGGGGGGGCACAGATACGCAGTATTTT. Protein: CASSSGGGTDTQYF.

This rearrangement joins TRBV5-8 to TRBJ1-6; TRBD1 matches at 10 bases. J gave up 7 bases and V 0 bases, and 1 base lay outside the gene matches. Germline CDR1 reads SGHTS; CDR2 reads YDEGEE. The CDR3 extends over 15 amino acids. CDR3 sequence: CASSLGQGANSPLHF. CDR3 DNA: TGTGCCAGCAGCTTGGGACAGGGGGCAAATTCACCCCTCCACTTT.

The chain carries TRBV7-9 and TRBJ2-3; 9 positions match TRBD2. The CDR3 covers 16 residues. Trimming removed 5 bases from V and 3 bases from J; junction bases left unmatched: 9. Germline V CDR1 and CDR2: SEHNR, FQNEAQ (reference sequence). CDR3 DNA sequence: TGTGCCAGCAGCCCCAACCTAGCGGGGCCAACAGATACGCAGTATTTT. It specifies CASSPNLAGPTDTQYF.

This clone was recorded only once. CDR3 bases: TGTGCCAGCAGCTTAGATCCAGGCCACCCCCAAGAGACCCAGTACTTC. Translation gives CASSLDPGHPQETQYF. V usage is TRBV11-2 and J usage is TRBJ2-5; D gene ambiguous. Looked up from germline, CDR1 is SGHAT and CDR2 is FQNNGV. The V end was cut by 0 bases, the J end by 1 base, with 12 bases between. The CDR3 extends over 16 amino acids.

The chain links TRBV30 to TRBJ1-1, with 8 bases that match TRBD1. This CDR3 region has 13 residues. Trimming removed 5 bases from V and 0 bases from J; junction bases left unmatched: 2. Germline V gene sequence: CDR1 GTSNPN, CDR2 SVGIG (reference sequence). The CDR3 spells CAWAGQVNTEAFF. The CDR3 DNA is TGTGCCTGGGCGGGACAGGTGAACACTGAAGCTTTCTTT.

The chain carries TRBV7-9 and TRBJ2-5; 8 nucleotides agree with TRBD2. This CDR3 contains 14 residues. Germline trimming cut 2 bases from V and 4 bases from J; bases unmatched to any gene: 3. CDR1 is SEHNR, CDR2 FQNEAQ, per germline (reference sequence). The CDR3, as DNA: TGTGCCAGCAGCTTATCGGCGGGGGGAGAGACCCAGTACTTC. Its protein product is CASSLSAGGETQYF.

This chain links TRBV29-1 with TRBJ2-7; D is possibly TRBD2 (6 bases). Germline V CDR1 and CDR2: SQVTM, ANQGSEA. There are 13 residues in the CDR3. V was pared by 1 base and J by 7 bases, with 14 bases between. The CDR3 sequence: CSVEGGPAGEQYF. The CDR3 DNA reads as TGCAGCGTTGAAGGAGGGCCGGCGGGAGAGCAGTACTTC.

This sequence joins TRBV6-5 and TRBJ2-3; 7 bases line up with TRBD2. Germline CDR1 is MNHEY and CDR2 is SVGAGI. CDR3 length equals 14 residues. V shed 5 bases and J 6 bases; nucleotides not matched to a gene: 8. The CDR3 coding sequence is TGTGCCAGCAGTCGGGACTACTCAGGGGATACGCAGTATTTT. Translated, it gives CASSRDYSGDTQYF.

The chain couples TRBV5-6 to TRBJ2-4, with 8 nucleotides matching TRBD1. CDR1 and CDR2 (germline): SGHDT, YYEEEE. The CDR3 consists of 15 residues. V was pared by 4 bases and J by 3 bases, with 6 bases of the junction left unmatched. CDR3 sequence reads: CASSDYTGGKNIQYF. Written as DNA, the CDR3 is TGTGCCAGCAGCGATTATACAGGGGGCAAAAACATTCAGTACTTC.

The chain carries TRBV6-5 and TRBJ2-4; a possible D gene is TRBD1 (6 bases). V lost 4 bases and J 7 bases, leaving 14 bases between the germline ends. Germline lookup yields CDR1 MNHEY and CDR2 SVGAGI. The CDR3 runs to 14 residues. CDR3 in amino acids: CASSWTGTMNIQYF. The CDR3 DNA reads TGTGCCAGCAGTTGGACCGGGACAATGAACATTCAGTACTTC.

The chain couples TRBV3-1 (or the pseudogene TRBV3-2) to TRBJ1-2; 8 bases fit TRBD1. Germline CDR1 and CDR2: LGHDT and YNNKEL (reference sequence). V lost 3 bases and J lost 8; bases outside the gene matches: 5. There are 13 residues in the CDR3. CDR3 DNA sequence: TGTGCCAGCAGCCACCTAGGACAGGGAGGCTACACCTTC. It specifies CASSHLGQGGYTF.

The rearrangement links TRBV18 to TRBJ2-7; tentative D call: TRBD1 (5 bases). CDR1 and CDR2 from the germline V gene are KGHSH and LQKENI. V was pared by 2 bases and J by 4 bases, with 9 bases between. This CDR3 is 13 amino acids long. The CDR3 DNA sequence: TGTGCCAGCTCACCAGCCCCAGGGTACGAGCAGTACTTC. Translating gives CASSPAPGYEQYF.

The J gene is TRBJ1-6, the V gene TRBV6-5; 7 bases are shared with TRBD1. The germline V gene has CDR1 MNHEY and CDR2 SVGAGI. This CDR3 has 14 amino acids. J was trimmed by 8 bases and V by 5 bases; bases with no gene match: 6. The DNA for the CDR3 is TGTGCCAGCAGTAGACAGGGTTTGGATTCACCCCTCCACTTT. As protein: CASSRQGLDSPLHF.

The chain links TRBV7-2 to TRBJ2-7; tentative D call: TRBD2 (5 bases). Germline V gene sequence: CDR1 SGHTA, CDR2 FQGNSA. Trimming removed 5 bases from V and 4 bases from J, with 9 bases in between. This CDR3 spans 12 amino acids. The CDR3 DNA follows: TGTGCCAGCAGCCGTACTAGTTACGAGCAGTACTTC. Its protein product is CASSRTSYEQYF.

The CDR3 DNA follows: TGCAGCGTTGCTAAGCGGGGGGGGGAGACCCAGTACTTC. It encodes CSVAKRGGETQYF. This chain connects TRBV29-1 to TRBJ2-5, with 10 bases matching TRBD2. The CDR3 is made up of 13 amino acids. CDR1 and CDR2 (germline): SQVTM, ANQGSEA. Germline trimming cut 4 bases from V and 5 bases from J; bases unmatched to any gene: 4.

A few counts support this clone. CDR3 sequence: CASSFRGGSLPDTQYF. Written as DNA, the CDR3 is TGCGCCAGCAGCTTTCGCGGGGGGTCATTACCAGATACGCAGTATTTT. The chain carries TRBV5-1 and TRBJ2-3; 8 nucleotides match TRBD2. The J segment lost 4 bases and the V segment lost 2 bases, leaving 9 bases of the junction unmatched. Per the germline V gene, CDR1 is SGHRS and CDR2 is YFSETQ. This CDR3 contains 16 residues.

This clone showed up just a few times. The chain carries TRBV4-2 and TRBJ1-2; D call uncertain. CDR1 is LGHNA, CDR2 YNFKEQ, per germline. There are 13 residues in the CDR3. With 3 bases removed from V and 7 bases from J, the gap between germline ends came to 12 bases. DNA for the CDR3: TGTGCCAGCAGCCACCCCCAGGAGGGTGGCTACACCTTC. It is translated as CASSHPQEGGYTF.

In its sample, this clone was seen many times. The chain is built from TRBV2 and TRBJ2-4, with 9 bases aligning to TRBD1. CDR3 length: 14 amino acids. Looked up from germline, CDR1 is SNHLY and CDR2 is FYNNEI. Trimming at V came to 4 bases and at J to 6 bases, leaving 4 bases not matched to a gene. This chain's CDR3 is CASSVQGAGNIQYF. As DNA, the CDR3 is TGTGCCAGCAGTGTACAGGGGGCAGGAAACATTCAGTACTTC.

The genes are TRBV6-5 and TRBJ2-7; 7 bases are a match to TRBD1. This CDR3 comprises 14 residues. CDR1 MNHEY and CDR2 SVGAGI come from the germline V gene. J was trimmed by 3 bases and V by 8 bases; bases with no gene match: 10. In DNA form, the CDR3 reads TGTGCCAGCGGATTGGGACAGACTTTCTACGAGCAGTACTTC. Translated: CASGLGQTFYEQYF.

This chain connects TRBV5-4 to TRBJ2-7, with D uncertain. Germline lookup yields CDR1 SGHNT and CDR2 YYREEE (reference sequence). CDR3 length: 15 amino acids. Trimming cost V 4 bases and J 0 bases, with 14 bases left between them. Written as DNA, the CDR3 is TGTGCCAGCAGCCTTGGTGCAGTTTCCTCCTACGAGCAGTACTTC. Protein sequence: CASSLGAVSSYEQYF.

This sequence joins TRBV5-1 and TRBJ2-3; D unclear. V lost 1 base, J lost 2 bases, and 8 bases lay in between. The germline V gene has CDR1 SGHRS and CDR2 YFSETQ. The CDR3 has 14 amino acids. This CDR3 is CASSLHSHTDTQYF. The CDR3 DNA sequence: TGCGCCAGCAGCTTGCACTCCCACACAGATACGCAGTATTTT.

The rearrangement uses TRBV7-8 and TRBJ1-1, with 7 bases matching TRBD1. Germline V gene sequence: CDR1 SGHVS, CDR2 FQNEAQ. V lost 5 bases, J lost 5 bases, and 5 bases stayed unmatched. This CDR3 comprises 13 residues. The CDR3 is CASSLDRRTEAFF. The CDR3 DNA reads as TGTGCCAGCAGCCTGGACAGGAGGACTGAAGCTTTCTTT.

The J gene is TRBJ1-1, the V gene TRBV21-1. TRBV21-1 is an annotated pseudogene. CDR3 size: 13 residues. The chain's CDR3 is CASSKDLGSGAFF. The DNA for the CDR3 is TGTGCCAGCAGCAAAGACTTGGGGAGTGGAGCTTTCTTT.

The chain has TRBV2 and TRBJ2-1, with 10 bases matching TRBD1. The CDR3 runs to 15 residues. In germline, CDR1 is SNHLY, CDR2 FYNNEI. With V trimmed by 6 bases and J by 7 bases, 9 bases remained unmatched. CDR3 loop: CASSRGRQGANEQFF. The CDR3 DNA follows: TGTGCCAGCAGCCGTGGGAGACAGGGGGCGAATGAGCAGTTCTTC.

The genes are TRBV7-9 and TRBJ1-6; 9 bases are shared with TRBD1. Unmatched junction bases numbered 1, after V lost 4 bases and J lost 9 bases. This CDR3 has 13 residues. Germline CDR1 is SEHNR and CDR2 is FQNEAQ (reference sequence). Here the CDR3 DNA reads TGTGCCAGCAGCTCGACAGGGGGTTCACCCCTCCACTTT. It translates to CASSSTGGSPLHF. Looking up the rest from reference TRBV7-9 and TRBJ1-6 gives the full variable domain: DTGVSQNPRHKITKRGQNVTFRCDPISEHNRLYWYRQTLGQGPEFLTYFQNEAQLEKSRLLSDRFSAERPKGSFSTLEIQRTEQGDSAMYLCASSSTGGSPLHFGNGTRLTVT.

V is TRBV28 and J is TRBJ2-7; perhaps TRBD2 as D (5 bases). The CDR3 has 16 amino acids. In germline, CDR1 is MDHEN, CDR2 SYDVKM. With 10 bases removed from V and 1 base from J, the gap between germline ends came to 23 bases. The CDR3 loop is CATKRAMGDLSYEQYF. The CDR3 DNA reads as TGTGCCACCAAAAGAGCCATGGGAGATCTATCCTACGAGCAGTACTTC.